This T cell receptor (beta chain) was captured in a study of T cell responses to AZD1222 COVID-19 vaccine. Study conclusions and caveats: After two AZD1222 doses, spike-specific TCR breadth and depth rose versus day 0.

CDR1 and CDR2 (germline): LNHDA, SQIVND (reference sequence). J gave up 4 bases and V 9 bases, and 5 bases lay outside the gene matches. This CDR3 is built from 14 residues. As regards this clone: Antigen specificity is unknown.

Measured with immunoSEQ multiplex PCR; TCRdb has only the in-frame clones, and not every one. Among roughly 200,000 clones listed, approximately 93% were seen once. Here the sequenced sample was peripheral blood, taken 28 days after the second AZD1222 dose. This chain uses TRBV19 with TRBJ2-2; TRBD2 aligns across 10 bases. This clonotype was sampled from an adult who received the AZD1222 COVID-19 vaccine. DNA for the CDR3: TGTGCCAGCGCGACTAGCGGGCTCACCGGGGAGCTGTTTTTT. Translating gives CASATSGLTGELFF.